The 14 T cell receptor beta chains in this list originate from one sample, sequenced in a study of shared clonotypes between healthy human individuals. Libraries were prepared by immunoSEQ multiplex PCR; TCRdb keeps only in-frame clonotypes and omits some of them. The table includes about 2 million clones, approximately 95% detected once. The sample taken for sequencing was naive CD4+ T cells sorted from blood. The sample's subset: CD45RA+ positively selected. The receptors originated from a young man in good health.

V is TRBV5-6 and J is TRBJ2-7; 13 bases align to TRBD2. CDR1 is SGHDT and CDR2 is YYEEEE in the germline V gene. CDR3 size: 16 residues. V was pared by 4 bases and J by 2 bases, with 6 bases of the junction left unmatched. The CDR3 region is CASSQGLAGLPYEQYF. The CDR3 nucleotides are TGTGCCAGCAGCCAGGGACTAGCGGGACTCCCCTACGAGCAGTACTTC.

The J gene is TRBJ1-5, the V gene TRBV25-1; 8 bases are shared with TRBD1. Germline trimming cut 3 bases from V and 7 bases from J; bases unmatched to any gene: 8. Germline CDR1 reads MGHDK; CDR2 reads SYGVNS. The CDR3 consists of 15 residues. The CDR3 DNA follows: TGTGCCAGCAGTGAGGGACAGGCCCCAGGCCAGCCCCAGCATTTT. It translates to CASSEGQAPGQPQHF.

The genes are TRBV10-3 and TRBJ2-3, with TRBD2 matching over 11 bases. This CDR3 is built from 16 residues. Looked up from germline, CDR1 is ENHRY and CDR2 is SYGVKD. V lost 4 bases to trimming and J lost 2 bases; unmatched junction nucleotides: 5. The CDR3 sequence is CAISGLAGNNTDTQYF. CDR3 bases: TGTGCCATCAGTGGACTAGCGGGAAATAACACAGATACGCAGTATTTT.

The chain combines TRBV7-2 with TRBJ2-1; tentatively, D is TRBD2 (6 bases). Germline CDR1 reads SGHTA; CDR2 reads FQGNSA. V dropped 1 base and J dropped 5 bases, with 15 bases sitting between them. There are 16 residues in the CDR3. This CDR3 reads CASSLGPGLGNNEQFF. The CDR3 DNA follows: TGTGCCAGCAGCTTAGGACCGGGACTGGGAAACAATGAGCAGTTCTTC.

Notes on this clone: Other DNA sequences of this sample code for an identical CDR3. The rearrangement uses TRBV5-1 and TRBJ1-3; D is unresolved. CDR3 length equals 15 residues. Trimming shortened V by 0 bases and J by 0 bases, and 7 bases separated the two germline ends. Looked up from germline, CDR1 is SGHRS and CDR2 is YFSETQ. CDR3 DNA: TGCGCCAGCAGCTTGGGCGGTAGCTCTGGAAACACCATATATTTT. This sequence encodes CASSLGGSSGNTIYF.

CDR3 bases: TGTGCCAGCAGATCCACAGGTACCGGGACCCAGTACTTC. Its translation is CASRSTGTGTQYF. The gene calls are TRBV28 and TRBJ2-5, with TRBD1 as a possible D gene (5 bases). The length of the CDR3 is 13 residues. Germline CDR1 reads MDHEN; CDR2 reads SYDVKM. V lost 6 bases to trimming and J lost 7 bases, with 15 bases between them.

V and J are TRBV27 and TRBJ1-6, with 7 bases fitting TRBD1. The CDR3 is 15 amino acids. Germline-derived CDR1 and CDR2 are MNHEY and SMNVEV (reference sequence). Trimming took 6 bases from V and 3 from J; bases not matched to a gene: 5. In DNA, the CDR3 is TGTGCCAGCAGACTCCGGGACAGCTATAATTCACCCCTCCACTTT. This encodes CASRLRDSYNSPLHF.

The chain is built from TRBV7-9 and TRBJ1-2, with TRBD1 identical over 7 bases. Germline V gene data show CDR1 as SEHNR and CDR2 as FQNEAQ (reference sequence). V shed 4 bases and J 3 bases; nucleotides not matched to a gene: 2. This CDR3 has 13 residues. The CDR3 DNA follows: TGTGCCAGCAGCTCCGACAGGGACTATGGCTACACCTTC. Translation gives CASSSDRDYGYTF.

This chain links TRBV30 with TRBJ2-7; 10 bases fit TRBD1. Trimming took 5 bases from V and 6 from J; bases not matched to a gene: 7. This CDR3 spans 13 amino acids. The germline gives CDR1 GTSNPN, CDR2 SVGIG (reference sequence). The CDR3 here is CAWGQGDYAEQYF. CDR3 sequence (DNA): TGTGCCTGGGGACAGGGGGATTATGCCGAGCAGTACTTC.

The CDR3 DNA reads as TGTGCCAGCAGCTTAGGGGTAGCGGACTCCTACGAGCAGTACTTC. It codes for CASSLGVADSYEQYF. The chain employs TRBV7-9 and TRBJ2-7; D is perhaps TRBD2 (6 bases). The germline V gene has CDR1 SEHNR and CDR2 FQNEAQ (reference sequence). The CDR3 runs 15 residues. V was pared by 1 base and J by 0 bases, with 10 bases between.

The chain is built from TRBV5-4 and TRBJ1-6; D is possibly TRBD1 (6 bases). The V and J ends lost 0 bases and 5 bases respectively, with 12 bases between them. Germline-derived CDR1 and CDR2 are SGHNT and YYREEE (reference sequence). The CDR3 covers 16 residues. The CDR3 region is CASSLAGGYDNSPLHF. The CDR3 bases are TGTGCCAGCAGCTTGGCCGGGGGCTATGATAATTCACCCCTCCACTTT.

V gene TRBV6-5 combines with J gene TRBJ1-3; tentatively, D is TRBD1 (5 bases). This CDR3 spans 12 amino acids. The V gene's germline CDR1 is MNHEY and CDR2 SVGAGI. V lost 5 bases and J 9 bases, leaving 11 bases between the germline ends. The CDR3 region has the DNA TGTGCCAGCAGTCGCGGGGGGGGCACCATATATTTT. Its translation is CASSRGGGTIYF.

The rearrangement links TRBV19 to TRBJ2-7; D may be TRBD1 or TRBD2 (5 bases each). Germline V gene lookup returns CDR1 LNHDA and CDR2 SQIVND (reference sequence). The CDR3 consists of 13 residues. Trimming removed 4 bases from V and 2 bases from J, with 9 bases in between. CDR3 amino acids: CASSRQGPYEQYF. The DNA of the CDR3 is TGTGCCAGTAGTAGGCAGGGACCCTACGAGCAGTACTTC.

This chain links TRBV5-4 with TRBJ2-2; TRBD1 is a possible D gene (6 bases). The germline CDR1 and CDR2 sequences are SGHNT and YYREEE (reference sequence). This CDR3 spans 17 amino acids. V was cut by 4 bases and J by 0 bases, with 16 bases left in between. DNA for the CDR3: TGTGCCAGCAGCGCTCAGGGGTTCAGACCGAACACCGGGGAGCTGTTTTTT. It yields the protein CASSAQGFRPNTGELFF.